This entry features one TCR beta chain sequence. What it binds is not known. This entry comes from a study of blood T cells in healthy people across ages. Study at large: Template switching captured about one barcoded beta molecule per two T cells. Study results and limitations: TCR beta diversity correlated strongly with naive T cell percentage. Nothing was known about donor CMV status, and this possibly confounded expanded clonotype changes.

Each sample yielded at least 6 million isolated PBMCs. Trimming took 0 bases from V and 7 from J, leaving 16 bases between them. CDR3 length equals 16 residues. Per the germline V gene, CDR1 is LGHNA and CDR2 is YNFKEQ. A J-beta primer mix and a sample-barcoded 5' primer were used in a second PCR of roughly 7 to 12 cycles. From the 5' RACE reads, TCRdb called clonotypes with MiXCR, one entry per CDR3 protein. Found here are 1.2 million to 1.5 million distinct CDR3 sequences, roughly 59% of them singletons; the top ten hold over 5.5%. The sequencing sample was made of blood. This chain joins TRBV4-2 and TRBJ1-5; no reliable D call. This TCR came from a man younger than 30 in good health. In DNA form, the CDR3 reads TGTGCCAGCAGCCAAGATGACGCGGGGAGTGGGCAGCCCCAGCATTTT. Translating it yields CASSQDDAGSGQPQHF.